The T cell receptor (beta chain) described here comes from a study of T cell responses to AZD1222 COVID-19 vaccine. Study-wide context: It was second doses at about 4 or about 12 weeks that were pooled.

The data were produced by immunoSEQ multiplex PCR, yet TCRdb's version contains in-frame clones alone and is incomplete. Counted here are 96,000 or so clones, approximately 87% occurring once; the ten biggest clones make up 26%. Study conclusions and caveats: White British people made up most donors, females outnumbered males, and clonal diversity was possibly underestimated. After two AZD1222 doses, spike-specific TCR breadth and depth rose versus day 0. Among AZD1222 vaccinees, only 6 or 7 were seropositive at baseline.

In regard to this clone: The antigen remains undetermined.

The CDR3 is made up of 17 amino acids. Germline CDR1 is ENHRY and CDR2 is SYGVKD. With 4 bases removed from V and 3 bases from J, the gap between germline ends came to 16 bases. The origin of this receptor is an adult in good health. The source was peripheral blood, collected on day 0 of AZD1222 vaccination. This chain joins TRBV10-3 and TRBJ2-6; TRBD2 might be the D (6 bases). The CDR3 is CAISVQGLSSGANVLTF. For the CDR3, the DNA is TGTGCCATCAGTGTCCAGGGACTGTCGAGTGGGGCCAACGTCCTGACTTTC.